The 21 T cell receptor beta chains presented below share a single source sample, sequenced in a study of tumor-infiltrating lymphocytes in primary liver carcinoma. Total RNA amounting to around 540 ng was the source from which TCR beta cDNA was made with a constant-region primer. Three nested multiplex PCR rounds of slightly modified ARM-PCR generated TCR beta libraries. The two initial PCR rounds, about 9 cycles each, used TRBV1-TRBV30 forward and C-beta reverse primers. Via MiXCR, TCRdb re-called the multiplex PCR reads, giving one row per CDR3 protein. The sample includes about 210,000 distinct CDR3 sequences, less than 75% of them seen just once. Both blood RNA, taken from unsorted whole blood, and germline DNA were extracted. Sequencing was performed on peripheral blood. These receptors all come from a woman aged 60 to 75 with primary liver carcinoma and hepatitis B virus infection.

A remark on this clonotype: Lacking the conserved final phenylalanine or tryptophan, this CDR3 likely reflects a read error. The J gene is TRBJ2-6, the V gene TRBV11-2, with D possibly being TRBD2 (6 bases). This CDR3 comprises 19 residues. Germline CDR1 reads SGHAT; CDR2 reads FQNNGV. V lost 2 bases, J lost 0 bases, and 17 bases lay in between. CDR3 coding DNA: TGTGCCAGCAGCTTACCGCGGGGCATGATACCCTCTGGGGCCAACGTCCTGACTCTC. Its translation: CASSLPRGMIPSGANVLTL.

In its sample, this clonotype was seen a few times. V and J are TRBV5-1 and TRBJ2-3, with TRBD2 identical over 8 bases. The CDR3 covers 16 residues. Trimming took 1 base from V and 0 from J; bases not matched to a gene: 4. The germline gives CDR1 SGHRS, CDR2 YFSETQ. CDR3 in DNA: TGCGCCAGCAGCTTGTCCCCTAGCGGGAGCACAGATACGCAGTATTTT. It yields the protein CASSLSPSGSTDTQYF.

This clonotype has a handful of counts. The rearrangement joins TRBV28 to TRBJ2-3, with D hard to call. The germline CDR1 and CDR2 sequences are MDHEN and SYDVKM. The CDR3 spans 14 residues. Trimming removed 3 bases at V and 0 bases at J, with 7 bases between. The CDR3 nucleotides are TGTGCCAGCAGTTTGGCCCTAAGCACAGATACGCAGTATTTT. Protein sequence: CASSLALSTDTQYF.

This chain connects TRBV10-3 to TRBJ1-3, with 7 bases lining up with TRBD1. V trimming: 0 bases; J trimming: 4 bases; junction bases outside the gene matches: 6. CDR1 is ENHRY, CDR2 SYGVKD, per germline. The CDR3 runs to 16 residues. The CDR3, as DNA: TGTGCCATCAGTGAGTCCCGACAGGGCCGCGGAAACACCATATATTTT. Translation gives CAISESRQGRGNTIYF.

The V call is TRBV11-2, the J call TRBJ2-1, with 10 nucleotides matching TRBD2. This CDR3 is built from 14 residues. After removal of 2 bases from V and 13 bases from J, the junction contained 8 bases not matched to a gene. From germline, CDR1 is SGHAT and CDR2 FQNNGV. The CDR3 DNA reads TGTGCCAGCAGCTTAACTCTAGCGGGGGTTTCCCAGTTCTTC. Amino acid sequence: CASSLTLAGVSQFF.

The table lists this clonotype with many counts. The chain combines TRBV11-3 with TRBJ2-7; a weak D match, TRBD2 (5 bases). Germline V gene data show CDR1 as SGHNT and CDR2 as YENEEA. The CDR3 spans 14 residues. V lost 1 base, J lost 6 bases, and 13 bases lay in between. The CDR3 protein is CASSLGFSRVEQYF. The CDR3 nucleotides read TGTGCCAGCAGCTTAGGGTTCTCGCGGGTCGAGCAGTACTTC.

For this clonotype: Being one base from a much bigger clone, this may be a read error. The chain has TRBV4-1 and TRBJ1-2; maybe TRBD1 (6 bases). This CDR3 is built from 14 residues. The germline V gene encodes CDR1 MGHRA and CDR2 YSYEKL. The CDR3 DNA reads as TGCGCCAGCAGCCAAATGGGGGGGCACTATGGCTACATCTTC. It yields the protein CASSQMGGHYGYIF.

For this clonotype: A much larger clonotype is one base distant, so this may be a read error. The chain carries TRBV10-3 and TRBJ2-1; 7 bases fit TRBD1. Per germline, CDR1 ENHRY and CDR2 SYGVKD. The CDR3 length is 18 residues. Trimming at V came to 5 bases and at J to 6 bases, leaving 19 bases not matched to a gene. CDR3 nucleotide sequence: TGTGCCATCAGTCGGACAGGCCGTCCGGTTAGCTCGGGCAATGAGCAGTTCTTC. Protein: CAISRTGRPVSSGNEQFF.

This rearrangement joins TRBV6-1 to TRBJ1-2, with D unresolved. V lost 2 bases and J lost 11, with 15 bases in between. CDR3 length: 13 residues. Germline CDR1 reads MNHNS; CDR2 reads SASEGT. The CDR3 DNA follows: TGTGCCAGCAGTGAATATGGAGGACTGGGTTACACCTTC. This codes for CASSEYGGLGYTF.

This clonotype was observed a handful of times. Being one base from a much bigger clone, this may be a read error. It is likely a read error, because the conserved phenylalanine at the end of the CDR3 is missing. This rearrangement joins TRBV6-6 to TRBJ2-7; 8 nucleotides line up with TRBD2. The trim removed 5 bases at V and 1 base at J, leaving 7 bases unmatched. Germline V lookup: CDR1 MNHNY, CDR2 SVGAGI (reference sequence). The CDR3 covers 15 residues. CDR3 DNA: TGTGCCAGCAGTCCAGAGCGGGAGAGATCCTACGAGCAGTACCTC. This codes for CASSPERERSYEQYL.

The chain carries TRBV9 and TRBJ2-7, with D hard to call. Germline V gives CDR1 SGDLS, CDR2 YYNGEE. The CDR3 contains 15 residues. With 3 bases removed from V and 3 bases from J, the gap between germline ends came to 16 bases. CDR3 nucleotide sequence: TGTGCCAGCAGCGCCCTGGGTGTCCCACTCTACGAGCAGTACTTC. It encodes CASSALGVPLYEQYF.

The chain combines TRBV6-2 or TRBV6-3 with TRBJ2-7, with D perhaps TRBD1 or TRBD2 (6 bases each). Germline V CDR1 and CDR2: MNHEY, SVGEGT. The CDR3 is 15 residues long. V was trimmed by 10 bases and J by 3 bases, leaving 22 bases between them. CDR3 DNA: TGTGCCAACACCTTTCGACGGGGGCGAAACTACGAGCAGTACTTC. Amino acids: CANTFRRGRNYEQYF.

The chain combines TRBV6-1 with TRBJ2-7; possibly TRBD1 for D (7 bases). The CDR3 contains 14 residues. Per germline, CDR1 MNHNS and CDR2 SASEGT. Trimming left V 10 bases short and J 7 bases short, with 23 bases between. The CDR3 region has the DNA TGTGCCACCCAGCGCGGGACAGCCGTTTGGGAGCAGTACTTC. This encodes CATQRGTAVWEQYF.

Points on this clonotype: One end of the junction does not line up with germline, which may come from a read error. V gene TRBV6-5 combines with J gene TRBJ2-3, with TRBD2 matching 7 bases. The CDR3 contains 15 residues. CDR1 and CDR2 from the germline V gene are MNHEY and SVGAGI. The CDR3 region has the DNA TGTGTCAGCGCCAAGGACGTGGGGGGGACAGATACGCAGTATTTT. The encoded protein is CVSAKDVGGTDTQYF.

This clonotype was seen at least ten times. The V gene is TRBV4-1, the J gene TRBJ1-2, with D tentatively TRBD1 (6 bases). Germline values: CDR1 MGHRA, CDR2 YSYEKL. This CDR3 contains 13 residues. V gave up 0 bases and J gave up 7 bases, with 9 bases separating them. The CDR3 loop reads CASSQDRGVGYTF. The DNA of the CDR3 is TGCGCCAGCAGCCAAGATAGGGGGGTTGGCTACACCTTC.

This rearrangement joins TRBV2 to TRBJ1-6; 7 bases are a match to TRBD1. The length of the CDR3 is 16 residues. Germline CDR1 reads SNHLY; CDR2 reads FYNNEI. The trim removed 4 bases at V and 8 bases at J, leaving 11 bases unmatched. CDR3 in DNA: TGTGCCAGCAGTGGAAGACAGGGTTGGAGGTATTCACCCCTCCACTTT. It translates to CASSGRQGWRYSPLHF.

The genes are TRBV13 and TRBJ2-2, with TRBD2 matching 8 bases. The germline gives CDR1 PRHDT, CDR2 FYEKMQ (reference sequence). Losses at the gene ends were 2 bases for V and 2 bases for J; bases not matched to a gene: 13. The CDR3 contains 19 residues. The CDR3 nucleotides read TGTGCCAGCAGCTTAACAGGACTAGCTGGAGTCGGTAACACCGGGGAGCTGTTTTTT. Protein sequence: CASSLTGLAGVGNTGELFF.

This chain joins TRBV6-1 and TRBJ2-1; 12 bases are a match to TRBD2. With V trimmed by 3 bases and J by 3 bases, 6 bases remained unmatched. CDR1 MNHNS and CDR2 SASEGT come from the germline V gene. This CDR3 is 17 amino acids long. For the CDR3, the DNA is TGTGCCAGCAGTGACCCACTAGCGGGAGGACTCTACAATGAGCAGTTCTTC. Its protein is CASSDPLAGGLYNEQFF.

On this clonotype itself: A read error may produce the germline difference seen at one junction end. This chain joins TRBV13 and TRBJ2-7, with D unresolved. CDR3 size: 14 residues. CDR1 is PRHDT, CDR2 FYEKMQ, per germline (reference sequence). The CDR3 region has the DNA TGTGCGAGCAGCTTGACATGGATCAGCTACGAGCAGTACTTC. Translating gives CASSLTWISYEQYF.

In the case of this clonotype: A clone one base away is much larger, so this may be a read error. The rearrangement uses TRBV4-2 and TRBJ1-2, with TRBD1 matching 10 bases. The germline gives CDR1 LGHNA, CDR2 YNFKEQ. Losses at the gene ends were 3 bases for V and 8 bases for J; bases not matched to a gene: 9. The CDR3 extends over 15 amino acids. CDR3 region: CASSHISGTGDGYTF. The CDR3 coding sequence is TGTGCCAGCAGCCACATCTCCGGGACAGGGGACGGCTACACCTTC.

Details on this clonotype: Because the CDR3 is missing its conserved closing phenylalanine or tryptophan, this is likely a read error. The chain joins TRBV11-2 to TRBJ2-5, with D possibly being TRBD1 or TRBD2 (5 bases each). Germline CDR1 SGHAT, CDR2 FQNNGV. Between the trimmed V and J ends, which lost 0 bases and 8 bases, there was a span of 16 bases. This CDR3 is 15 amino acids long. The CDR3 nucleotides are TGTGCCAGCAGCTTAGATCGAGGGGCCGGGGAAACCCAGTACTCC. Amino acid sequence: CASSLDRGAGETQYS.